This TCR beta chain was documented in a study of T cells in Graves' hyperthyroidism and ophthalmopathy. Background on the study: Peripheral blood specimens were obtained at initial diagnosis, prior to any treatment. Study-wide results and caveats: Most clonotypes that expanded in the thyroid above 0.001 also showed up in blood.

Points on this clonotype: The target antigen is unknown. At one of its ends the junction is not consistent with the germline gene, which may arise from a read error.

The TCR beta CDR3 regions underwent amplification using RNA transcripts as the source. HTBI primers drove first-round RT-PCR of the TCR CDR3. MiXCR, applied by TCRdb to the multiplex PCR reads, yields one record per CDR3 protein. The sample yields a few hundred thousand distinct CDR3 sequences, approximately 15% seen once. Graves' hyperthyroidism is called stable when ophthalmopathy does not progress within 18 months. Patients aged 18 to 65 had newly diagnosed hyperthyroidism lasting under 2 months. Germline CDR1 is KGHSH and CDR2 is LQKENI. The CDR3 has 14 residues. This sequence joins TRBV18 and TRBJ1-4; D not resolved. Specimen: blood. The source of this sequence is a middle-aged woman with Graves' hyperthyroidism. The CDR3 protein is CTSSPLATNEKLFF. In DNA, the CDR3 is TGTACCAGCTCACCACTTGCAACTAATGAAAAACTGTTTTTT.